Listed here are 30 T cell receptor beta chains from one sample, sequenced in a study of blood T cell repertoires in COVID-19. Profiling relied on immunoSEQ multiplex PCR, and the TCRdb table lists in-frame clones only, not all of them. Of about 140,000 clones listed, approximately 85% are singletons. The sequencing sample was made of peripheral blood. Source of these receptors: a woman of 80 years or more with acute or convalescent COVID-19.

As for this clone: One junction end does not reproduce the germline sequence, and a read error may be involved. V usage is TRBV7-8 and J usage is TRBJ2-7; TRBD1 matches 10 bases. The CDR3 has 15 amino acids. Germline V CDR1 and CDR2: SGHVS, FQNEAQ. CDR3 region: CASSSSTGTGAPFVF. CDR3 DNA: TGTGCCAGCAGCTCGAGTACCGGGACAGGGGCGCCTTTCGTCTTC.

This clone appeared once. CDR3 protein: CASLGLAGQFF. For the CDR3, the DNA is TGTGCCAGTCTTGGACTAGCGGGGCAGTTCTTC. The rearrangement uses TRBV27 and TRBJ2-1, with TRBD2 matching over 11 bases. This CDR3 has 11 residues. From germline, CDR1 is MNHEY and CDR2 SMNVEV (reference sequence). V gave up 9 bases and J gave up 12 bases; unmatched junction bases: 4.

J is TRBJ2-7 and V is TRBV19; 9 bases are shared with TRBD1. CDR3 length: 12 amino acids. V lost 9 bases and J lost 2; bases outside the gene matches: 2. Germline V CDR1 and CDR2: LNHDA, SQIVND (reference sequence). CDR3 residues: CASTGGPYEQYF. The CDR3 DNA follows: TGTGCCAGCACAGGGGGCCCCTACGAGCAGTACTTC.

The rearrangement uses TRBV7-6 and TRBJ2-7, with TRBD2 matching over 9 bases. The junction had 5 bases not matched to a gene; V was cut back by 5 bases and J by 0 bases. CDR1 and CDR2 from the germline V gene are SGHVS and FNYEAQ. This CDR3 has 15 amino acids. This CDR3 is CASSDSSGDSYEQYF. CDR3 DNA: TGTGCCAGCAGCGATTCTAGCGGGGACTCCTACGAGCAGTACTTC.

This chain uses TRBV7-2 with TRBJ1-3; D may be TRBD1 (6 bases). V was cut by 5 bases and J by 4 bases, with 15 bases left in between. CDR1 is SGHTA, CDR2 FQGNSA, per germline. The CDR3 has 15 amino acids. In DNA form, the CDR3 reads TGTGCCAGCAGCATTTCAGGGGTAACAGGAAACACCATATATTTT. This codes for CASSISGVTGNTIYF.

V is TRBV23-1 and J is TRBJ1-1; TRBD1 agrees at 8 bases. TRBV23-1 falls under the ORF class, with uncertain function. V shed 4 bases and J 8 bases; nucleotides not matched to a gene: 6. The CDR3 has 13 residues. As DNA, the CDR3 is TGCGCCAGCAGTCCCAAAGACAGGGGCGAAGCTTTCTTT. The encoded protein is CASSPKDRGEAFF.

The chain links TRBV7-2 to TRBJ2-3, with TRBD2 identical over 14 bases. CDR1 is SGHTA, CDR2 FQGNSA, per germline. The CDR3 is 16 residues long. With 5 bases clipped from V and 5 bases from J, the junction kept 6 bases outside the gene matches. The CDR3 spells CASSVTGTSGGDTQYF. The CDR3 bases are TGTGCCAGCAGCGTAACCGGGACTAGCGGGGGAGATACGCAGTATTTT.

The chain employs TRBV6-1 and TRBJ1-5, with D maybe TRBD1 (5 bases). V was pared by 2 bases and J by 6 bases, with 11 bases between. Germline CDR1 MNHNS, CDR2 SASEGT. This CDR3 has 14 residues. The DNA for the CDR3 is TGTGCCAGCAGTGAACAGGGAGGTGGTCAGCCCCAGCATTTT. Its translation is CASSEQGGGQPQHF.

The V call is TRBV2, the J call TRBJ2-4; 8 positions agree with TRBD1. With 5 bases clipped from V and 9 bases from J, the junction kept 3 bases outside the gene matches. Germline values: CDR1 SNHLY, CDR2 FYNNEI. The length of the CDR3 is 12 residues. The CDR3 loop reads CASSLQGGIQYF. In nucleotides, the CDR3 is TGTGCCAGCAGTCTACAGGGGGGCATTCAGTACTTC.

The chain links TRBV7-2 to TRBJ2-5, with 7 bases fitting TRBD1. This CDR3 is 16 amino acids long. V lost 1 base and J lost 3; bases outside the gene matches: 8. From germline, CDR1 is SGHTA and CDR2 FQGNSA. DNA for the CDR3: TGTGCCAGCAGCTTAGTTTCAGGGGGAGAGGAAGAGACCCAGTACTTC. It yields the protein CASSLVSGGEEETQYF.

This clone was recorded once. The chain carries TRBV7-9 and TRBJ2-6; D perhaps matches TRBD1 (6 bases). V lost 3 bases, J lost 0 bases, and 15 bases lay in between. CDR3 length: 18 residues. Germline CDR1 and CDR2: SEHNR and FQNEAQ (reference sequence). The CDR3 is CASSFGTGTLSGANVLTF. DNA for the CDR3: TGTGCCAGCAGCTTCGGCACAGGGACCCTCTCTGGGGCCAACGTCCTGACTTTC.

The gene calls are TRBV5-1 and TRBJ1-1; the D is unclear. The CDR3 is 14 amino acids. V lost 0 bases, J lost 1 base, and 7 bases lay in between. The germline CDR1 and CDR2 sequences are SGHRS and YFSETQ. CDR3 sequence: CASSLVPQNTEAFF. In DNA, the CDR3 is TGCGCCAGCAGCTTGGTTCCACAGAACACTGAAGCTTTCTTT.

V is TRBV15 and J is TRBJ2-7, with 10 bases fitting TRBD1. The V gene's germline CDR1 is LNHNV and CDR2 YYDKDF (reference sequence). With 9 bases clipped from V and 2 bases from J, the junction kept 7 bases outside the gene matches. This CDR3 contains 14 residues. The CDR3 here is CATTRDRGPYEQYF. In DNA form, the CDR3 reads TGTGCCACGACGAGAGACAGGGGGCCCTACGAGCAGTACTTC.

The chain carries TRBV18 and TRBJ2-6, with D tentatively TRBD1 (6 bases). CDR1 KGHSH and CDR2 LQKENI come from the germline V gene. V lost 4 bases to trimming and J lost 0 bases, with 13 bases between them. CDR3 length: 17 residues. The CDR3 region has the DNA TGTGCCAGCTCACACGACAGGCCTCGCTCTGGGGCCAACGTCCTGACTTTC. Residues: CASSHDRPRSGANVLTF.

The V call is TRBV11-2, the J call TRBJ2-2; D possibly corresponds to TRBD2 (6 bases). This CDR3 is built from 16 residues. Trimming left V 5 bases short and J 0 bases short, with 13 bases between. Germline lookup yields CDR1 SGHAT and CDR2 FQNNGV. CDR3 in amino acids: CASSILAKANTGELFF. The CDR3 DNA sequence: TGTGCCAGCAGCATACTAGCAAAGGCGAACACCGGGGAGCTGTTTTTT.

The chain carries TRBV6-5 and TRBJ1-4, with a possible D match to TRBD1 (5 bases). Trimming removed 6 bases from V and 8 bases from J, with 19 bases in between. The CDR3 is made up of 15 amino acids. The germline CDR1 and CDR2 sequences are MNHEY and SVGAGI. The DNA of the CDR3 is TGTGCCAGCAGCCCCGATCCCAGGGAGGAGGAAAAACTGTTTTTT. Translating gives CASSPDPREEEKLFF.

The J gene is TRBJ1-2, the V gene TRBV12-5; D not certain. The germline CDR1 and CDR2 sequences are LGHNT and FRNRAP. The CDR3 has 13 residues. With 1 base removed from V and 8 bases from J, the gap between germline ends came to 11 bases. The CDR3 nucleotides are TGTGCTAGTGGTTTGGACGGAGTAAGGGGCTACACCTTC. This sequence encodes CASGLDGVRGYTF.

The CDR3 DNA is TGTGCCAGTCAGGGGCTAGCGGAGGGGGGGACCCAGTACTTC. Translation gives CASQGLAEGGTQYF. This rearrangement joins TRBV2 to TRBJ2-5, with D maybe TRBD2 (7 bases). Trimming removed 9 bases from V and 7 bases from J, with 21 bases in between. In germline, CDR1 is SNHLY, CDR2 FYNNEI. This CDR3 region has 14 residues.

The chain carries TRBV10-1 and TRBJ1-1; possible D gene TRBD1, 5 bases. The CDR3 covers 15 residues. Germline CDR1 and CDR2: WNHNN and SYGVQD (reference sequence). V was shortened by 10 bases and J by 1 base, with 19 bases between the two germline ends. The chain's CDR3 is CATGRGRGRNTEAFF. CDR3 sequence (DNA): TGCGCCACGGGGCGAGGGCGGGGCCGGAACACTGAAGCTTTCTTT.

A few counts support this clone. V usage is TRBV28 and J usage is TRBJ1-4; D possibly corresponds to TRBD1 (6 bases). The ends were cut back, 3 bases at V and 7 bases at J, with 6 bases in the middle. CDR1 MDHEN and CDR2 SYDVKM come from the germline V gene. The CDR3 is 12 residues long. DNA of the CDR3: TGTGCCAGCAGTTTGACAGGTGAAAAACTGTTTTTT. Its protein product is CASSLTGEKLFF. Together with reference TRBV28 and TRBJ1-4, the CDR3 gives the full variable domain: DVKVTQSSRYLVKRTGEKVFLECVQDMDHENMFWYRQDPGLGLRLIYFSYDVKMKEKGDIPEGYSVSREKKERFSLILESASTNQTSMYLCASSLTGEKLFFGSGTQLSVL.

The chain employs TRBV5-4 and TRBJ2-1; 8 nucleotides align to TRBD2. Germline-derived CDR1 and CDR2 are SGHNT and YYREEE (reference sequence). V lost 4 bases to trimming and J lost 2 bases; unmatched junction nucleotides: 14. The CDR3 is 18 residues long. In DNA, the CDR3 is TGTGCCAGCAGCCTCTCGAATCTAGCGGGCCCCCCCTACAATGAGCAGTTCTTC. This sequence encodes CASSLSNLAGPPYNEQFF.

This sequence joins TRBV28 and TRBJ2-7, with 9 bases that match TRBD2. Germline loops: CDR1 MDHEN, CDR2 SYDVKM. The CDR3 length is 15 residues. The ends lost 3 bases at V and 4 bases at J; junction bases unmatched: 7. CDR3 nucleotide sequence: TGTGCCAGCAGTTTCCCGGGACTAGCAGATTACGAGCAGTACTTC. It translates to CASSFPGLADYEQYF. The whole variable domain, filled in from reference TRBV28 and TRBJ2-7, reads DVKVTQSSRYLVKRTGEKVFLECVQDMDHENMFWYRQDPGLGLRLIYFSYDVKMKEKGDIPEGYSVSREKKERFSLILESASTNQTSMYLCASSFPGLADYEQYFGPGTRLTVT.

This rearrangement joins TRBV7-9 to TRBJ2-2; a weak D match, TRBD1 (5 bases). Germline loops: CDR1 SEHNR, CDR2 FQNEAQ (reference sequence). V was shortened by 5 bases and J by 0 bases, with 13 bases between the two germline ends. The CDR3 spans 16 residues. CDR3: CASSQAGHSNTGELFF. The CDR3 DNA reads TGTGCCAGCAGCCAGGCAGGACATTCGAACACCGGGGAGCTGTTTTTT.

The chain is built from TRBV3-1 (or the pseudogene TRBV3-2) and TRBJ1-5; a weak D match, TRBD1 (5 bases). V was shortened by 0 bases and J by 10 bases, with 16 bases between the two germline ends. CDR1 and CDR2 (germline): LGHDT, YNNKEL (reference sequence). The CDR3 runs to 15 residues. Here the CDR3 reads CASSQDYGPQGPQHF. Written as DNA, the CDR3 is TGTGCCAGCAGCCAAGATTATGGCCCCCAGGGTCCCCAGCATTTT.

In nucleotides, the CDR3 is TGTGCCAGCGCCCAGGGGTCGTTTAACTATGGCTACACCTTC. It codes for CASAQGSFNYGYTF. V is TRBV28 and J is TRBJ1-2; D is possibly TRBD1 (6 bases). The CDR3 totals 14 residues. V gave up 8 bases and J gave up 1 base, with 14 bases separating them. The germline gives CDR1 MDHEN, CDR2 SYDVKM.

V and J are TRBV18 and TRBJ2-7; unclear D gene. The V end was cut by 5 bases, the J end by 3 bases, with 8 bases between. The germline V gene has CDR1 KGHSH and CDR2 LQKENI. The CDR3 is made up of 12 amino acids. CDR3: CASSSTGYEQYF. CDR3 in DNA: TGTGCCAGCTCATCGACGGGCTACGAGCAGTACTTC.

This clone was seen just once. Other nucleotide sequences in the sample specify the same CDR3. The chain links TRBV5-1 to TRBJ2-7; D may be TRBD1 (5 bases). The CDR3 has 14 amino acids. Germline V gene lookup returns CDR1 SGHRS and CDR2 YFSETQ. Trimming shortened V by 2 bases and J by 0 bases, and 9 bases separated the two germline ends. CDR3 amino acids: CASSLQVSSYEQYF. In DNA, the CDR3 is TGCGCCAGCAGCTTACAGGTTTCCTCCTACGAGCAGTACTTC.

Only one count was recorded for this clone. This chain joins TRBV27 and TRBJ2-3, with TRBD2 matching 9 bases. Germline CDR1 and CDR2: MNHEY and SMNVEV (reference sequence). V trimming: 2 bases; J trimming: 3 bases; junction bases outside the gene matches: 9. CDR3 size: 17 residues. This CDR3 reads CASSLKAGGLGTDTQYF. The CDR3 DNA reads TGTGCCAGCAGTTTAAAGGCGGGGGGGCTCGGGACAGATACGCAGTATTTT.

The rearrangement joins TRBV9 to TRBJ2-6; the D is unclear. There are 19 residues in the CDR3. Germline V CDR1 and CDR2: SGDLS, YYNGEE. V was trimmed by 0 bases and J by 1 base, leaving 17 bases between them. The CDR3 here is CASSVAGSDVYSGANVLTF. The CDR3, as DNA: TGTGCCAGCAGCGTAGCCGGGTCCGACGTTTATTCTGGGGCCAACGTCCTGACTTTC.

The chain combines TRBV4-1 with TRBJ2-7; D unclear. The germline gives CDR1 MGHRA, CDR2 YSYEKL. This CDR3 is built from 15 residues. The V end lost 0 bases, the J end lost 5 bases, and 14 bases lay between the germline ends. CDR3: CASSQDVFKPDEQYF. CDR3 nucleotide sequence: TGCGCCAGCAGCCAAGATGTGTTCAAACCGGACGAGCAGTACTTC.